A single sample gave rise to the 13 T cell receptor beta chains below, sequenced in a study of radiotherapy plus CTLA-4 blockade in lung cancer. The repertoire was sequenced with immunoSEQ multiplex PCR; TCRdb's copy has only in-frame clones and lacks some. The top ten hold less than 30% of the sample, which has 9,500 to 15,000 clones, approximately 79% seen once. The sample was peripheral blood, taken from a patient treated with radiotherapy plus ipilimumab. These receptors all stem from a human donor with non-small cell lung cancer that progressed on radiotherapy plus ipilimumab.

The chain carries TRBV4-1 and TRBJ1-1; TRBD1 matches 8 bases. CDR1 and CDR2 (germline): MGHRA, YSYEKL. The V and J ends lost 4 bases and 3 bases, in that order; junction bases with no gene match: 16. This CDR3 is 18 amino acids long. The CDR3: CASSPQQAGGSRYTEAFF. The CDR3 DNA is TGCGCCAGCAGCCCTCAACAGGCAGGGGGCTCTCGGTACACTGAAGCTTTCTTT.

The chain uses TRBV18 and TRBJ1-1; no clear D. This CDR3 is built from 13 residues. Germline CDR1 and CDR2: KGHSH and LQKENI. Trimming left V 8 bases short and J 2 bases short, with 12 bases between. In DNA, the CDR3 is TGTGCCAGCCGACCAGGACCCAACACTGAAGCTTTCTTT. It specifies CASRPGPNTEAFF.

The chain uses TRBV5-1 and TRBJ2-5; D possibly matches TRBD1 or TRBD2 (5 bases each). The ends were cut back, 4 bases at V and 5 bases at J, with 21 bases in the middle. This CDR3 spans 16 amino acids. The germline CDR1 and CDR2 sequences are SGHRS and YFSETQ. The CDR3 reads CASSTQGAERGETQYF. The CDR3, as DNA: TGCGCCAGCAGCACCCAAGGGGCGGAGCGAGGGGAGACCCAGTACTTC. The whole variable domain, filled in from reference TRBV5-1 and TRBJ2-5, reads KAGVTQTPRYLIKTRGQQVTLSCSPISGHRSVSWYQQTPGQGLQFLFEYFSETQRNKGNFPGRFSGRQFSNSRSEMNVSTLELGDSALYLCASSTQGAERGETQYFGPGTRLLVL.

This clone is a singleton in its sample. This chain links TRBV5-6 with TRBJ1-3, with TRBD1 matching over 10 bases. The CDR3 covers 15 residues. Germline assignment: CDR1 SGHDT and CDR2 YYEEEE. The V gene end was trimmed by 4 bases and the J gene end by 2 bases; junction bases not matched to a gene: 3. CDR3 coding DNA: TGTGCCAGCAGCGGGGGACAGGGGACTGGAAACACCATATATTTT. This sequence encodes CASSGGQGTGNTIYF.

V is TRBV18 and J is TRBJ1-2; a possible D gene is TRBD1 (6 bases). Germline values: CDR1 KGHSH, CDR2 LQKENI. The germline V and J ends were trimmed by 3 bases and 4 bases, with 15 bases remaining between them. The CDR3 spans 15 residues. CDR3: CASSPALQGSYGYTF. The CDR3 DNA reads as TGTGCCAGCTCACCTGCTTTGCAGGGGAGCTATGGCTACACCTTC.

V and J are TRBV6-6 and TRBJ2-1, with 9 positions matching TRBD2. Losses at the gene ends were 0 bases for V and 8 bases for J; bases not matched to a gene: 5. This CDR3 has 15 amino acids. From germline, CDR1 is MNHNY and CDR2 SVGAGI (reference sequence). CDR3 in DNA: TGTGCCAGCAGTTACTCGGCTAGCGGGGTGGATGAGCAGTTCTTC. This encodes CASSYSASGVDEQFF.

The chain couples TRBV7-2 to TRBJ1-1; 8 nucleotides align to TRBD1. Losses at the gene ends were 6 bases for V and 3 bases for J; bases not matched to a gene: 6. Germline CDR1 is SGHTA and CDR2 is FQGNSA. The CDR3 has 14 amino acids. This CDR3 is CASRQGGRDTEAFF. In DNA form, the CDR3 reads TGTGCCAGCAGACAGGGGGGAAGAGACACTGAAGCTTTCTTT.

The chain couples TRBV10-2 to TRBJ2-7, with D unresolved. CDR3 length: 11 residues. Germline CDR1 is WSHSY and CDR2 is SAAADI. Trimming removed 2 bases at V and 3 bases at J, with 2 bases between. In DNA, the CDR3 is TGCGCCAGCAGTGAGGGCTACGAGCAGTACTTC. Protein sequence: CASSEGYEQYF.

The V and J genes are TRBV5-1 and TRBJ1-5; D gene unclear. This CDR3 contains 15 residues. Germline CDR1 is SGHRS and CDR2 is YFSETQ. The germline V and J ends were trimmed by 0 bases and 2 bases, with 9 bases remaining between them. The DNA of the CDR3 is TGCGCCAGCAGCTTGGCTGGGTGGCGCAATCAGCCCCAGCATTTT. This codes for CASSLAGWRNQPQHF.

The V and J genes are TRBV5-1 and TRBJ2-1, with 10 positions matching TRBD2. V lost 4 bases and J lost 8; bases outside the gene matches: 9. The CDR3 has 15 residues. Germline V gene sequence: CDR1 SGHRS, CDR2 YFSETQ. The DNA of the CDR3 is TGCGCCAGCAGCCGAGAAGCGGGGGGGCCTTATGAGCAGTTCTTC. It is translated as CASSREAGGPYEQFF.

In its sample, this clone was seen once. The rearrangement uses TRBV14 and TRBJ1-1, with D possibly being TRBD1 (5 bases). Germline CDR1 SGHDN, CDR2 FVKESK. The CDR3 totals 17 residues. Deletions cut 0 bases from V and 6 bases from J, with 20 bases between. DNA for the CDR3: TGTGCCAGCAGCCAAGATAGTGCAGGGATAACAGGCGCTGAAGCTTTCTTT. Amino acids: CASSQDSAGITGAEAFF.

The V gene is TRBV7-6, the J gene TRBJ1-6; D not certain. V gave up 3 bases and J gave up 1 base, with 16 bases separating them. The germline gives CDR1 SGHVS, CDR2 FNYEAQ. The CDR3 sequence is 18 residues long. This CDR3 reads CASSLAPFEGSYNSPLHF. The CDR3 DNA follows: TGTGCCAGCAGCTTGGCCCCCTTCGAGGGATCCTATAATTCACCCCTCCACTTT.

This clone was found a few times. This sequence joins TRBV6-1 and TRBJ1-2; D unclear. CDR3 size: 12 residues. Trimming removed 1 base at V and 8 bases at J, with 8 bases between. The V gene's germline CDR1 is MNHNS and CDR2 SASEGT. The CDR3 region has the DNA TGTGCCAGCAGTGAAGACAGAAGGGGCTACACCTTC. Residues: CASSEDRRGYTF.